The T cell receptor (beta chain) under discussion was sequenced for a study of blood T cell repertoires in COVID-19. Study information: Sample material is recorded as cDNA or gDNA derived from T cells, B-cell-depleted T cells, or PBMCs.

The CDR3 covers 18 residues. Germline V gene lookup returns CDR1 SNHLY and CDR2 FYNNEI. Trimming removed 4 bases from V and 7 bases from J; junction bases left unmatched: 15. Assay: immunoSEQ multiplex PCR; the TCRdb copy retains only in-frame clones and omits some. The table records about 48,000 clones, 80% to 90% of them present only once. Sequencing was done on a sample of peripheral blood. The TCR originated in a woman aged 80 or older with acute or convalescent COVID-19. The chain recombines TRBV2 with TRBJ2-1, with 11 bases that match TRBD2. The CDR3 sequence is CASSVLAGGALGYNEQFF. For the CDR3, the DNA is TGTGCCAGCAGTGTTTTAGCGGGGGGGGCCCTAGGCTATAATGAGCAGTTCTTC. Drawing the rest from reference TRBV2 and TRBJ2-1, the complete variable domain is EPEVTQTPSHQVTQMGQEVILRCVPISNHLYFYWYRQILGQKVEFLVSFYNNEISEKSEIFDDQFSVERPDGSNFTLKIRSTKLEDSAMYFCASSVLAGGALGYNEQFFGPGTRLTVL.